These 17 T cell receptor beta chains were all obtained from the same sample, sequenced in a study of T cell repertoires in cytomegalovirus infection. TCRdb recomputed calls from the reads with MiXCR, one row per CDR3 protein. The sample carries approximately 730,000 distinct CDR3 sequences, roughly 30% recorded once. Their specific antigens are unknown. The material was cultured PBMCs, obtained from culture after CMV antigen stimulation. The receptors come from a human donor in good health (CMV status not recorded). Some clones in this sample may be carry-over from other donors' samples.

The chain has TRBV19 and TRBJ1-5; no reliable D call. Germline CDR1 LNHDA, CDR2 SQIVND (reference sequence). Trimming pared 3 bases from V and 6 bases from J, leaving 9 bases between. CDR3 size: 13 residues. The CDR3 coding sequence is TGTGCCAGTAGTATGGGTCACGGTCAGCCCCAGCATTTT. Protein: CASSMGHGQPQHF.

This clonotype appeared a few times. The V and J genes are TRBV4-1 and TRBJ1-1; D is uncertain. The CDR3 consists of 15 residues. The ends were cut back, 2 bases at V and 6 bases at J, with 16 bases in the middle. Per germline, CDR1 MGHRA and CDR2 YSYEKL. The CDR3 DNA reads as TGCGCCAGCAGCCAAATTTCTTCCGGACTTTCTGAAGCTTTCTTT. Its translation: CASSQISSGLSEAFF.

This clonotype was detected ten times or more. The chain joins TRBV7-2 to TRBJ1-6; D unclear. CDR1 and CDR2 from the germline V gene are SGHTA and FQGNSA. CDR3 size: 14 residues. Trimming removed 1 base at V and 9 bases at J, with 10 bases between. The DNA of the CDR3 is TGTGCCAGCAGCTTAGTGGTGTCTGGTTCACCCCTCCACTTT. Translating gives CASSLVVSGSPLHF.

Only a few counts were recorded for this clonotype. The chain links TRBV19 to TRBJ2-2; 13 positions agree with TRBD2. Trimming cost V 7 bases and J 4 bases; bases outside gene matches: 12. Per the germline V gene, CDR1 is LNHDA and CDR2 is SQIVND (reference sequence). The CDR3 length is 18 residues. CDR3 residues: CASMAAGLAGSGTGELFF. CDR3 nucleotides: TGTGCCAGTATGGCGGCGGGACTAGCGGGAAGTGGCACCGGGGAGCTGTTTTTT.

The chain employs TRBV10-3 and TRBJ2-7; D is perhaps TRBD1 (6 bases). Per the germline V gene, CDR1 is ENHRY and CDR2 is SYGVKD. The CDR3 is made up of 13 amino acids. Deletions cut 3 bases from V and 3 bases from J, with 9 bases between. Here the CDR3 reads CAISDTDSYEQYF. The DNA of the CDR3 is TGTGCCATCAGTGATACGGACAGCTACGAGCAGTACTTC.

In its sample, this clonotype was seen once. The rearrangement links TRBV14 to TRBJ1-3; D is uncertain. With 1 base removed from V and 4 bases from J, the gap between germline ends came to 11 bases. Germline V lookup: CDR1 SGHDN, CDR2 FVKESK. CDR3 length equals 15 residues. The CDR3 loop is CASSQGLTGGNTIYF. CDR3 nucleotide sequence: TGTGCCAGCAGCCAAGGGTTAACTGGCGGAAACACCATATATTTT.

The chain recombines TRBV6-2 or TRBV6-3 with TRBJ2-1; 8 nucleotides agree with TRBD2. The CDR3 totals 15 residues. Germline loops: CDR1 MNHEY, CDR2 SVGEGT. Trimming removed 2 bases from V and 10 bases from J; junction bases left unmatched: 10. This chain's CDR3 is CASSYESGGVLEQFF. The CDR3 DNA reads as TGTGCCAGCAGTTACGAATCGGGAGGGGTTCTAGAGCAGTTCTTC.

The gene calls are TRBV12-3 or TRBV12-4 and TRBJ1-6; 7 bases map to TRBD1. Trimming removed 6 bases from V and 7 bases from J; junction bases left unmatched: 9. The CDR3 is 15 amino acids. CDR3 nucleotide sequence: TGTGCCAGCAGCCGACGACAGGGCTACAATTCACCCCTCCACTTT. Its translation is CASSRRQGYNSPLHF.

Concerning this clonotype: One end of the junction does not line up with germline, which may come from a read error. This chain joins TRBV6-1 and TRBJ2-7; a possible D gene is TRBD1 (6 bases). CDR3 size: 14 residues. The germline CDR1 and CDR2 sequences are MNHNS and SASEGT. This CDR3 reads CASSEARDGYRASF. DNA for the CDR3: TGTGCCAGCAGTGAAGCCAGGGATGGGTACAGGGCTAGCTTC.

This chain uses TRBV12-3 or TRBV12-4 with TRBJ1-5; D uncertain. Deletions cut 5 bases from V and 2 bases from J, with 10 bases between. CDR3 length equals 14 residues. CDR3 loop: CASSAFEGNQPQHF. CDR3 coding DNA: TGTGCCAGCAGTGCATTCGAGGGCAATCAGCCCCAGCATTTT.

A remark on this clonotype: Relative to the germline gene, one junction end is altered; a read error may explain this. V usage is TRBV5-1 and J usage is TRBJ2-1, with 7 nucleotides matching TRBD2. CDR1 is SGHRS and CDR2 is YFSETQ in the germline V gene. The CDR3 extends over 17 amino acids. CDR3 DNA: TGCGCCAGCAGCCCGGGTGGAACGAGACCCACTAGCGCCGAGCGGTTCTTC. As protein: CASSPGGTRPTSAERFF.

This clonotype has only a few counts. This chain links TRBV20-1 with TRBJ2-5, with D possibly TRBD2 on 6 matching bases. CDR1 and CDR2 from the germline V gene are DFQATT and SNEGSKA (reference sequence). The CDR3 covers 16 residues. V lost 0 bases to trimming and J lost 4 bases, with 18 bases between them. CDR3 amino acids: CSARDVERDFRETQYF. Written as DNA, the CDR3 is TGCAGTGCTAGAGATGTTGAACGGGACTTTCGAGAGACCCAGTACTTC.

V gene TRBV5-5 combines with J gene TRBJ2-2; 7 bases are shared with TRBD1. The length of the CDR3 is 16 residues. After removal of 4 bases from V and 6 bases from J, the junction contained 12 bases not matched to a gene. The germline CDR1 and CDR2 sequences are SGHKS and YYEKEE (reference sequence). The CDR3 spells CASSRESQGVAGELFF. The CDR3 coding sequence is TGTGCCAGCAGCAGGGAGAGTCAGGGGGTTGCCGGGGAGCTGTTTTTT. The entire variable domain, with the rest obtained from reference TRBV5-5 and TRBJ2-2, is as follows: DAGVTQSPTHLIKTRGQQVTLRCSPISGHKSVSWYQQVLGQGPQFIFQYYEKEERGRGNFPDRFSARQFPNYSSELNVNALLLGDSALYLCASSRESQGVAGELFFGEGSRLTVL.

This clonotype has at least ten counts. CDR3 sequence reads: CASTEAGVSYNEQFF. For the CDR3, the DNA is TGTGCCAGCACCGAGGCGGGAGTCAGTTACAATGAGCAGTTCTTC. The V gene is TRBV7-8, the J gene TRBJ2-1, with 7 positions matching TRBD2. There are 15 residues in the CDR3. CDR1 SGHVS and CDR2 FQNEAQ come from the germline V gene. The V gene end was trimmed by 7 bases and the J gene end by 4 bases; junction bases not matched to a gene: 10.

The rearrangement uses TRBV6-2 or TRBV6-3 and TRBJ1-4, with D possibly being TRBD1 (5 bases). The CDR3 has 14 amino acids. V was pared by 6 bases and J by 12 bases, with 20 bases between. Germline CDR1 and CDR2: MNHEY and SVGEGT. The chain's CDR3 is CASREDRYPEELFF. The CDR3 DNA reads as TGTGCCAGCAGAGAAGACAGATACCCTGAGGAACTGTTTTTT.

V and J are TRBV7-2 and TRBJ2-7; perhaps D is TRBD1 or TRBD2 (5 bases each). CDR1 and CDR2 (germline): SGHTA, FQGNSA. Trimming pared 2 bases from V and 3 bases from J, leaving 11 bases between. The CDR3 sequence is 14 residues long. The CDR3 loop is CASSLTRDHYEQYV. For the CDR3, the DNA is TGTGCCAGCAGCTTAACGAGGGACCACTACGAGCAGTACGTC.

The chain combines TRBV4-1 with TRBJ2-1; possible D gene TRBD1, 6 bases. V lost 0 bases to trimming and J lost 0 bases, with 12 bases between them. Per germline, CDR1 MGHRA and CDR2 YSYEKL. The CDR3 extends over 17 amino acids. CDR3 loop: CASSQEPQGSSYNEQFF. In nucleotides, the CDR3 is TGCGCCAGCAGCCAAGAACCACAGGGTTCCTCCTACAATGAGCAGTTCTTC.